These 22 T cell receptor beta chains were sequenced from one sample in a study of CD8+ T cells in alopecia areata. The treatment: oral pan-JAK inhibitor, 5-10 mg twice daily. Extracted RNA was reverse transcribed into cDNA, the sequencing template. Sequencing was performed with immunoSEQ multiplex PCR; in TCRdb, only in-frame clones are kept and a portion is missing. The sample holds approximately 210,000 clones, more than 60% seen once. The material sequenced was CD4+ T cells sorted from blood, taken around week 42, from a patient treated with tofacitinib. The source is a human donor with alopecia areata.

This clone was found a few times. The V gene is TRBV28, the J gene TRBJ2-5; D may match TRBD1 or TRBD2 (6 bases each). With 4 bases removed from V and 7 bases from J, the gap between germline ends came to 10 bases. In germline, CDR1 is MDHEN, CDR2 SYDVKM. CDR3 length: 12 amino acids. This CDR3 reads CASSWGAGTQYF. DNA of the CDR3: TGTGCCAGCAGTTGGGGGGCAGGGACCCAGTACTTC.

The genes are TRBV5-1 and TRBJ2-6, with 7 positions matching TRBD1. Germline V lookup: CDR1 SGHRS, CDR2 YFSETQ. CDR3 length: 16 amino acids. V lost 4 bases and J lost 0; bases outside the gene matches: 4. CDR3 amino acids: CASSTAGGSGANVLTF. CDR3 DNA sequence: TGCGCCAGCAGCACGGCAGGGGGCTCTGGGGCCAACGTCCTGACTTTC. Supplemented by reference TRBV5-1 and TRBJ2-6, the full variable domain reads KAGVTQTPRYLIKTRGQQVTLSCSPISGHRSVSWYQQTPGQGLQFLFEYFSETQRNKGNFPGRFSGRQFSNSRSEMNVSTLELGDSALYLCASSTAGGSGANVLTFGAGSRLTVL.

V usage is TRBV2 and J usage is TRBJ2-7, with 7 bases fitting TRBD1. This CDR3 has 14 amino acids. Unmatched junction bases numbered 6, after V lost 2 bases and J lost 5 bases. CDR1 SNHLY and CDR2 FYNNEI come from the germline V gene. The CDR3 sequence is CASSEYRGRDEQYF. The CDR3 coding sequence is TGTGCCAGCAGTGAATACAGGGGCAGGGACGAGCAGTACTTC.

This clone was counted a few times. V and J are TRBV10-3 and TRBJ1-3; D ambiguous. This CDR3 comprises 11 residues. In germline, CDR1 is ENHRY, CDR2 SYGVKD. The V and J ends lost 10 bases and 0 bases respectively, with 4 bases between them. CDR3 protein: CATNSGNTIYF. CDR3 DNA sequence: TGTGCCACAAACTCTGGAAACACCATATATTTT.

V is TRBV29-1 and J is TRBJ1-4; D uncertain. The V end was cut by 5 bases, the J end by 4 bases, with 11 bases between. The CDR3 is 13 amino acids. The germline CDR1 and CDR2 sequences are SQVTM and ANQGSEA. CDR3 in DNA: TGCAGCGTTCAGGCAGATAATAATGAAAAACTGTTTTTT. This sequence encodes CSVQADNNEKLFF.

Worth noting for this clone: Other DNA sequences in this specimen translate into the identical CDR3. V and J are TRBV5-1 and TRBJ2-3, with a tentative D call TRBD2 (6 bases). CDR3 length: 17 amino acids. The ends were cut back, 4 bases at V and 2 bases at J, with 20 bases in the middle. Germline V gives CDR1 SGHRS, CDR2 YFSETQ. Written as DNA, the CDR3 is TGCGCCAGCAGCAGTCACCGGGACTCAACCTTCACAGATACGCAGTATTTT. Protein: CASSSHRDSTFTDTQYF. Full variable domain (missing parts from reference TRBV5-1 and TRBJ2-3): KAGVTQTPRYLIKTRGQQVTLSCSPISGHRSVSWYQQTPGQGLQFLFEYFSETQRNKGNFPGRFSGRQFSNSRSEMNVSTLELGDSALYLCASSSHRDSTFTDTQYFGPGTRLTVL.

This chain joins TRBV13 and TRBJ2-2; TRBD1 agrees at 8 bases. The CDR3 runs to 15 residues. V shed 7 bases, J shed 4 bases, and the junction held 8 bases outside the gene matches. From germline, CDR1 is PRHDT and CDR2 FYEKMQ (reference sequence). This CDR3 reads CASTFRDRPTGELFF. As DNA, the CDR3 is TGTGCCAGCACATTCCGGGACAGGCCCACCGGGGAGCTGTTTTTT.

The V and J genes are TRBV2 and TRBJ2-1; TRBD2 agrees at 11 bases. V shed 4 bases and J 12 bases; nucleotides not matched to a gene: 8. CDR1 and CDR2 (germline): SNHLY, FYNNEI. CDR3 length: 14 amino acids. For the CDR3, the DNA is TGTGCCAGCAGTGGGGGCATGACTAGCGGGGCGCAGTTCTTC. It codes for CASSGGMTSGAQFF. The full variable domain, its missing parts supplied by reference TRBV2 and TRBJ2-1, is EPEVTQTPSHQVTQMGQEVILRCVPISNHLYFYWYRQILGQKVEFLVSFYNNEISEKSEIFDDQFSVERPDGSNFTLKIRSTKLEDSAMYFCASSGGMTSGAQFFGPGTRLTVL.

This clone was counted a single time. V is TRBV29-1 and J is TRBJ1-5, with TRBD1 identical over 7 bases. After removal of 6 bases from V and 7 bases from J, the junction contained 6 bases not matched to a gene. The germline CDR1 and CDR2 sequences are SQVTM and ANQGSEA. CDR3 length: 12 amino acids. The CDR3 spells CSVKKTGQPQHF. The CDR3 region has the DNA TGCAGCGTAAAGAAGACAGGGCAGCCCCAGCATTTT. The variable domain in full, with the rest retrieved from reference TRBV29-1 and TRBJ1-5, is SAVISQKPSRDICQRGTSLTIQCQVDSQVTMMFWYRQQPGQSLTLIATANQGSEATYESGFVIDKFPISRPNLTFSTLTVSNMSPEDSSIYLCSVKKTGQPQHFGDGTRLSIL.

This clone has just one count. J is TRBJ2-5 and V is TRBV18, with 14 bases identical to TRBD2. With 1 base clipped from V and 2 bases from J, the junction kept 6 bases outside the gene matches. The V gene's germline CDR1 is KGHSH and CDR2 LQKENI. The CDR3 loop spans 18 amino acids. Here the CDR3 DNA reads TGTGCCAGCTCACCACGGACTAGCGGGGGGCCGGAGCAAGAGACCCAGTACTTC. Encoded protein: CASSPRTSGGPEQETQYF.

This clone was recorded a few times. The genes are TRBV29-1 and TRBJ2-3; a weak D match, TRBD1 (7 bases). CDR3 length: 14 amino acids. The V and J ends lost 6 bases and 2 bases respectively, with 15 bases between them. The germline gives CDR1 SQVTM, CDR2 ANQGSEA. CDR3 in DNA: TGCAGCGTGGCGGGACAGCTGATCACAGATACGCAGTATTTT. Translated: CSVAGQLITDTQYF.

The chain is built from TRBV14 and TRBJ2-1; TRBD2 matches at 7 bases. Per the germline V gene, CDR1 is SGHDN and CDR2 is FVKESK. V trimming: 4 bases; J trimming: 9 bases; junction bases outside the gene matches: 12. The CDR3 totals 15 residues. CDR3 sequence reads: CASSPWTSLGVEQFF. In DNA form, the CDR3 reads TGTGCCAGCAGCCCATGGACTAGTTTAGGAGTTGAGCAGTTCTTC. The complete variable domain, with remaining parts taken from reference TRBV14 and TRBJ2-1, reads EAGVTQFPSHSVIEKGQTVTLRCDPISGHDNLYWYRRVMGKEIKFLLHFVKESKQDESGMPNNRFLAERTGGTYSTLKVQPAELEDSGVYFCASSPWTSLGVEQFFGPGTRLTVL.

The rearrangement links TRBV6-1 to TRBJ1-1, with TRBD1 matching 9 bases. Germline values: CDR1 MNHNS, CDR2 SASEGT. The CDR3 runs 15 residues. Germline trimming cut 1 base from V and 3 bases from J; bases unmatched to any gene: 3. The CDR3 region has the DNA TGTGCCAGCAGTGAAGGGACAGGGGCGTACACTGAAGCTTTCTTT. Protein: CASSEGTGAYTEAFF.

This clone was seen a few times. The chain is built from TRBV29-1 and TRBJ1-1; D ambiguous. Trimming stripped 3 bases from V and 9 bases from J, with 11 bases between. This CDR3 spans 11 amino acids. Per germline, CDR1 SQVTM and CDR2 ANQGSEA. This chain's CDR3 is CSVDRPSKAFF. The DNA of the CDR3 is TGCAGCGTTGACAGGCCCTCGAAAGCTTTCTTT.

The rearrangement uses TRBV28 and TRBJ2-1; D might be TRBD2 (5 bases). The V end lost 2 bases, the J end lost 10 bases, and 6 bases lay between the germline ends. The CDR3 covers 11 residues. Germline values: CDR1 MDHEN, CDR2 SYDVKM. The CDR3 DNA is TGTGCCAGCAGTTTACCGGGGGAGCAGTTCTTC. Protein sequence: CASSLPGEQFF.

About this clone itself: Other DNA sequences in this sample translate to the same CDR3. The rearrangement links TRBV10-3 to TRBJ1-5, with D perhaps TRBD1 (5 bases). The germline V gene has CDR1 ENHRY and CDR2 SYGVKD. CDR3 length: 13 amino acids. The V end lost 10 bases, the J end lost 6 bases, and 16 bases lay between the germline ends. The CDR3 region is CATLQGIGQPQHF. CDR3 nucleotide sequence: TGTGCCACCTTGCAGGGTATCGGTCAGCCCCAGCATTTT.

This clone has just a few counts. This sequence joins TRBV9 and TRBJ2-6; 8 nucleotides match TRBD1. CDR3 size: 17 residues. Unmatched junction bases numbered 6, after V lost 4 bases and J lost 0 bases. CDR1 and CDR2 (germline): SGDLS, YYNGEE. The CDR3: CASSQDDRGSGANVLTF. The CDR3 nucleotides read TGTGCCAGCAGCCAAGATGACAGGGGCTCTGGGGCCAACGTCCTGACTTTC.

The CDR3 here is CASSQDNRGAYMNTEAFF. CDR3 DNA: TGTGCCAGCAGCCAAGATAACAGGGGGGCCTACATGAACACTGAAGCTTTCTTT. The chain employs TRBV14 and TRBJ1-1; TRBD1 aligns across 8 bases. Germline trimming cut 0 bases from V and 0 bases from J; bases unmatched to any gene: 9. Germline loops: CDR1 SGHDN, CDR2 FVKESK. This CDR3 is 18 amino acids long.

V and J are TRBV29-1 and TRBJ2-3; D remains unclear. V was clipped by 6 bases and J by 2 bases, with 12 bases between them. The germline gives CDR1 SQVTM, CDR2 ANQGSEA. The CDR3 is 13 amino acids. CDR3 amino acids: CSVHGRHTDTQYF. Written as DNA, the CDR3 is TGCAGCGTCCACGGACGGCACACAGATACGCAGTATTTT.

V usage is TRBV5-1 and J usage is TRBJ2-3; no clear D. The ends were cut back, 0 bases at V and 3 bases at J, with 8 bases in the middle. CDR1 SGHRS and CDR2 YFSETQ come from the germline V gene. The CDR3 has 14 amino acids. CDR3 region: CASSLVSLTDTQYF. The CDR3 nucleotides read TGCGCCAGCAGCTTGGTGTCGTTAACAGATACGCAGTATTTT.

The CDR3 coding sequence is TGTGCCAGCAGTGACGTTAGGGAGCAGTACTTC. Translation: CASSDVREQYF. The chain links TRBV2 to TRBJ2-7; D not certain. Germline lookup yields CDR1 SNHLY and CDR2 FYNNEI. The V and J ends lost 3 bases and 7 bases respectively, with 7 bases between them. The CDR3 has 11 amino acids.

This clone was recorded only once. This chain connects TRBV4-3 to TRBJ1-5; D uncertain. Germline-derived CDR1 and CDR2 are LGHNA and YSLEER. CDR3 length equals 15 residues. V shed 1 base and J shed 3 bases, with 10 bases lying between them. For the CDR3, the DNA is TGCGCCAGCAGCCAAGGAACAGAGCACAATCAGCCCCAGCATTTT. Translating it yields CASSQGTEHNQPQHF.